Shown below are 17 T cell receptor beta chains from a single sample sequenced in a study of T cells after yellow fever vaccination. TCRdb passed the 5' RACE reads through MiXCR, listing each CDR3 protein once. The data contain fewer than 150,000 distinct CDR3 sequences, 7.7% of them singletons. Here the sequenced sample was CD4+ T cells sorted from PBMCs, taken 5 days after the yellow fever booster vaccination. These receptors all come from a man aged 30 to 39 who received the YFV17D yellow fever vaccine.

The sample holds many counts of this clonotype. This CDR3 is CASSPLAQSYNEQFF. In DNA, the CDR3 is TGCGCCAGCAGCCCCCTAGCTCAAAGCTACAATGAGCAGTTCTTC. V is TRBV5-1 and J is TRBJ2-1, with D possibly TRBD2 on 5 matching bases. Germline assignment: CDR1 SGHRS and CDR2 YFSETQ. V was cut by 4 bases and J by 3 bases, with 14 bases left in between. This CDR3 is 15 amino acids long.

This clonotype came up many times. V gene TRBV5-1 combines with J gene TRBJ2-1; TRBD1 is a possible D gene (6 bases). CDR1 is SGHRS and CDR2 is YFSETQ in the germline V gene. This CDR3 is 12 amino acids long. V gave up 6 bases and J gave up 8 bases, with 12 bases separating them. The DNA of the CDR3 is TGCGCCAGCACTCAACAGGGCTATGAGCAGTTCTTC. This codes for CASTQQGYEQFF.

This clonotype occurred many times. V and J are TRBV6-2 or TRBV6-3 and TRBJ1-1; D might be TRBD1 (6 bases). The ends were cut back, 6 bases at V and 4 bases at J, with 18 bases in the middle. Looked up from germline, CDR1 is MNHEY and CDR2 is SVGEGT. This CDR3 spans 15 amino acids. The CDR3 sequence: CASSLQGRLGTEAFF. The CDR3 DNA sequence: TGTGCCAGCAGCTTACAGGGTCGGTTGGGCACTGAAGCTTTCTTT.

This clonotype was counted at least ten times. The rearrangement uses TRBV7-2 and TRBJ2-1; 11 bases match TRBD2. Germline V gene sequence: CDR1 SGHTA, CDR2 FQGNSA. After removal of 3 bases from V and 2 bases from J, the junction contained 6 bases not matched to a gene. There are 17 residues in the CDR3. CDR3 protein: CASSFLAGGLTYNEQFF. The DNA of the CDR3 is TGTGCCAGCAGCTTTTTAGCGGGAGGGCTTACCTACAATGAGCAGTTCTTC.

This chain uses TRBV7-2 with TRBJ2-1; weak D call: TRBD2 (5 bases). Germline CDR1 reads SGHTA; CDR2 reads FQGNSA. This CDR3 contains 15 residues. Trimming pared 2 bases from V and 5 bases from J, leaving 13 bases between. The CDR3 spells CASSLTGVKDNEQFF. DNA of the CDR3: TGTGCCAGCAGCTTAACCGGGGTTAAGGACAATGAGCAGTTCTTC. The full variable domain, in which reference TRBV7-2 and TRBJ2-1 provide the parts outside the CDR3, is GAGVSQSPSNKVTEKGKDVELRCDPISGHTALYWYRQSLGQGLEFLIYFQGNSAPDKSGLPSDRFSAERTGGSVSTLTIQRTQQEDSAVYLCASSLTGVKDNEQFFGPGTRLTVL.

This clonotype was found many times. This chain connects TRBV20-1 to TRBJ1-6; D is possibly TRBD1 (6 bases). Trimming took 4 bases from V and 6 from J, leaving 13 bases between them. This CDR3 is 14 amino acids long. Germline V gives CDR1 DFQATT, CDR2 SNEGSKA (reference sequence). The CDR3: CSAKAGDFNSPLHF. The DNA for the CDR3 is TGCAGTGCTAAAGCAGGGGATTTTAATTCACCCCTCCACTTT.

This clonotype appeared many times. The rearrangement links TRBV9 to TRBJ2-7; D may correspond to TRBD1 or TRBD2 (6 bases each). The germline V gene encodes CDR1 SGDLS and CDR2 YYNGEE. The germline V and J ends were trimmed by 0 bases and 2 bases, with 12 bases remaining between them. This CDR3 has 15 amino acids. The CDR3 loop is CASSVGGGQPYEQYF. In DNA form, the CDR3 reads TGTGCCAGCAGCGTAGGGGGAGGACAGCCCTACGAGCAGTACTTC.

The V and J genes are TRBV5-1 and TRBJ1-5, with D perhaps matching TRBD1 (5 bases). The length of the CDR3 is 14 residues. Trimming pared 8 bases from V and 5 bases from J, leaving 17 bases between. Germline values: CDR1 SGHRS, CDR2 YFSETQ. The CDR3 bases are TGCGCCAGTGACCGGGACTGCCATCATCAGCCCCAGCATTTT. This encodes CASDRDCHHQPQHF.

V gene TRBV7-2 combines with J gene TRBJ2-7; tentatively, D is TRBD1 (6 bases). The germline CDR1 and CDR2 sequences are SGHTA and FQGNSA. The CDR3 length is 13 residues. V gave up 10 bases and J gave up 2 bases, with 15 bases separating them. The CDR3 loop is CATSRTDPYEQYF. In nucleotides, the CDR3 is TGTGCCACAAGCCGGACAGACCCCTACGAGCAGTACTTC.

This clonotype was seen repeatedly, ten times or more. The V call is TRBV4-3, the J call TRBJ1-1, with 7 nucleotides matching TRBD1. CDR3 length: 15 amino acids. CDR1 LGHNA and CDR2 YSLEER come from the germline V gene. J was trimmed by 6 bases and V by 4 bases; bases with no gene match: 11. The chain's CDR3 is CASSPSKGARAEAFF. For the CDR3, the DNA is TGCGCCAGCAGCCCTTCTAAGGGGGCCCGCGCTGAAGCTTTCTTT.

This clonotype appeared many times. The chain couples TRBV6-1 to TRBJ2-7, with TRBD1 matching 7 bases. Germline loops: CDR1 MNHNS, CDR2 SASEGT. The CDR3 spans 15 residues. The J segment lost 3 bases and the V segment lost 4 bases, leaving 9 bases of the junction unmatched. CDR3 in amino acids: CASSGPRGYNYEQYF. CDR3 DNA: TGTGCCAGCAGTGGACCCAGGGGGTACAACTACGAGCAGTACTTC.

This clonotype was detected many times. The gene calls are TRBV4-3 and TRBJ2-3; D perhaps matches TRBD2 (6 bases). Germline CDR1 reads LGHNA; CDR2 reads YSLEER. The CDR3 has 16 residues. Trimming took 0 bases from V and 9 from J, leaving 19 bases between them. The CDR3 DNA sequence: TGCGCCAGCAGCCAAGACCTTAGCGGCACCGTGGGGACGCAGTATTTT. Translating gives CASSQDLSGTVGTQYF.

This clonotype was detected many times. The chain uses TRBV27 and TRBJ1-3, with TRBD1 identical over 9 bases. This CDR3 is 13 amino acids long. V dropped 9 bases and J dropped 6; count of bases not matched to a gene: 6. Germline lookup yields CDR1 MNHEY and CDR2 SMNVEV (reference sequence). CDR3 region: CASRDREANTIYF. As DNA, the CDR3 is TGTGCCAGTCGGGACAGGGAGGCAAACACCATATATTTT.

This clonotype was seen more than once but under ten times. V usage is TRBV20-1 and J usage is TRBJ1-1; D gene unclear. Germline V CDR1 and CDR2: DFQATT, SNEGSKA (reference sequence). The CDR3 extends over 13 amino acids. V was shortened by 6 bases and J by 0 bases, with 11 bases between the two germline ends. Here the CDR3 DNA reads TGCAGTGCCCCCTCCCGCTTGAACACTGAAGCTTTCTTT. This encodes CSAPSRLNTEAFF.

This clonotype was seen a few times. The chain employs TRBV5-1 and TRBJ2-2; TRBD2 matches 9 bases. J lost 1 base, V lost 2 bases, and 3 bases had no gene match. The germline gives CDR1 SGHRS, CDR2 YFSETQ. This CDR3 has 16 residues. CDR3 coding DNA: TGCGCCAGCAGCTTCAGCGGGAGGCAGAACACCGGGGAGCTGTTTTTT. Translating gives CASSFSGRQNTGELFF.

This clonotype was detected many times. The chain has TRBV3-1 and TRBJ2-7; TRBD2 agrees at 10 bases. The CDR3 sequence is 13 residues long. V lost 4 bases, J lost 5 bases, and 2 bases stayed unmatched. The germline CDR1 and CDR2 sequences are LGHDT and YNNKEL (reference sequence). The CDR3 DNA follows: TGTGCCAGCAGCCTTCTAGCGGGAGACGAGCAGTACTTC. Translated, it gives CASSLLAGDEQYF.

This clonotype was counted many times. J is TRBJ2-2 and V is TRBV18, with 8 positions matching TRBD2. With 3 bases clipped from V and 4 bases from J, the junction kept 13 bases outside the gene matches. This CDR3 is 18 amino acids long. From germline, CDR1 is KGHSH and CDR2 LQKENI. The CDR3 coding sequence is TGTGCCAGCTCACCCGCCCGGACTAGCCTAAAACCCACCGGGGAGCTGTTTTTT. Amino acid sequence: CASSPARTSLKPTGELFF.